Following are 29 T cell receptor beta chains from one sample sequenced in a study of T cell changes during pregnancy in multiple sclerosis. Sequencing was performed with immunoSEQ multiplex PCR; in TCRdb, only in-frame clones are kept and a portion is missing. The table lists tens of thousands of clones, about 90% of them singletons, with around 0.5% in the top ten. The source was CD4+ T cells from peripheral blood mononuclear cells, collected in the second trimester of pregnancy. These receptors came from a female donor in good health, enrolled as a control in a pregnancy study.

The rearrangement joins TRBV28 to TRBJ1-1; 8 bases fit TRBD1. Germline trimming cut 5 bases from V and 3 bases from J; bases unmatched to any gene: 8. This CDR3 has 15 residues. Germline values: CDR1 MDHEN, CDR2 SYDVKM. CDR3 protein: CASSVAGGADTEAFF. DNA of the CDR3: TGTGCCAGCAGTGTAGCAGGGGGCGCGGACACTGAAGCTTTCTTT.

The chain joins TRBV9 to TRBJ2-3; 9 positions agree with TRBD2. CDR1 and CDR2 from the germline V gene are SGDLS and YYNGEE. This CDR3 comprises 16 residues. The J segment lost 2 bases and the V segment lost 4 bases, leaving 8 bases of the junction unmatched. CDR3 DNA sequence: TGTGCCAGCAGCTCCGAGACTAGCGGATACACAGATACGCAGTATTTT. This encodes CASSSETSGYTDTQYF.

This rearrangement joins TRBV7-9 to TRBJ1-1; D gene unclear. V dropped 1 base and J dropped 8 bases, with 5 bases sitting between them. CDR3 size: 11 residues. Germline V CDR1 and CDR2: SEHNR, FQNEAQ (reference sequence). CDR3 coding DNA: TGTGCCAGCAGCTTAGGCCAGGAAGCTTTCTTT. Its translation is CASSLGQEAFF.

The genes are TRBV7-3 and TRBJ2-7; 8 nucleotides match TRBD2. After removal of 5 bases from V and 3 bases from J, the junction contained 9 bases not matched to a gene. CDR1 and CDR2 (germline): SGHTA, FQGTGA. CDR3 length equals 15 residues. The CDR3 region is CASSLSGGVFYEQYF. The CDR3 nucleotides read TGTGCCAGCAGCCTGTCGGGGGGGGTTTTCTACGAGCAGTACTTC. Combining the CDR3 with reference TRBV7-3 and TRBJ2-7 gives the whole variable domain GAGVSQTPSNKVTEKGKYVELRCDPISGHTALYWYRQSLGQGPEFLIYFQGTGAADDSGLPNDRFFAVRPEGSVSTLKIQRTERGDSAVYLCASSLSGGVFYEQYFGPGTRLTVT.

The chain couples TRBV18 to TRBJ1-1, with D hard to call. CDR3 length: 15 amino acids. The germline gives CDR1 KGHSH, CDR2 LQKENI. The germline V and J ends were trimmed by 2 bases and 6 bases, with 16 bases remaining between them. CDR3 in DNA: TGTGCCAGCTCACCAAGGGAGCTCCCGGACGCTGAAGCTTTCTTT. This sequence encodes CASSPRELPDAEAFF.

The chain recombines TRBV10-3 with TRBJ2-5; the D gene is possibly TRBD1 (6 bases). V shed 3 bases and J shed 5 bases, with 16 bases lying between them. Germline assignment: CDR1 ENHRY and CDR2 SYGVKD. CDR3 size: 15 residues. CDR3 sequence: CAISDTARGWETQYF. CDR3 nucleotides: TGTGCCATCAGTGACACCGCCAGGGGATGGGAGACCCAGTACTTC.

This chain links TRBV28 with TRBJ1-4, with 7 bases aligning to TRBD1. Looked up from germline, CDR1 is MDHEN and CDR2 is SYDVKM. This CDR3 comprises 11 residues. V trimming: 3 bases; J trimming: 13 bases; junction bases outside the gene matches: 2. This chain's CDR3 is CASSFWDRLFF. The CDR3 nucleotides are TGTGCCAGCAGTTTTTGGGACAGACTGTTTTTT.

The chain recombines TRBV6-5 with TRBJ2-3; 9 bases align to TRBD2. The J segment lost 8 bases and the V segment lost 7 bases, leaving 10 bases of the junction unmatched. From germline, CDR1 is MNHEY and CDR2 SVGAGI. CDR3 length: 14 residues. CDR3 region: CASNPGAGGGTQYF. The CDR3 DNA is TGTGCCAGCAACCCAGGGGCGGGGGGGGGTACGCAGTATTTT.

The V and J genes are TRBV7-8 and TRBJ2-5; 10 bases align to TRBD2. The CDR3 has 15 residues. V shed 2 bases and J 3 bases; nucleotides not matched to a gene: 3. Germline values: CDR1 SGHVS, CDR2 FQNEAQ. The CDR3 nucleotides are TGTGCCAGCAGCTTACTAGCGGGGGCAGAAGAGACCCAGTACTTC. Protein: CASSLLAGAEETQYF. The whole variable domain, filled in from reference TRBV7-8 and TRBJ2-5, reads GAGVSQSPRYKVAKRGQDVALRCDPISGHVSLFWYQQALGQGPEFLTYFQNEAQLDKSGLPSDRFFAERPEGSVSTLKIQRTQQEDSAVYLCASSLLAGAEETQYFGPGTRLLVL.

The gene calls are TRBV2 and TRBJ2-5; no reliable D call. Trimming cost V 5 bases and J 5 bases, with 3 bases left between them. CDR1 and CDR2 from the germline V gene are SNHLY and FYNNEI. The CDR3 contains 10 residues. Here the CDR3 DNA reads TGTGCCAGCAGTCGGGAGACCCAGTACTTC. Its translation is CASSRETQYF.

J is TRBJ2-3 and V is TRBV4-3; 10 nucleotides align to TRBD2. Germline V gives CDR1 LGHNA, CDR2 YSLEER. With 0 bases clipped from V and 6 bases from J, the junction kept 9 bases outside the gene matches. This CDR3 has 17 amino acids. CDR3 coding DNA: TGCGCCAGCAGCCAAGATCTTAGCGGGGGGCTGGGGGATACGCAGTATTTT. Its translation: CASSQDLSGGLGDTQYF.

The chain recombines TRBV5-1 with TRBJ1-3; 9 bases are a match to TRBD1. From germline, CDR1 is SGHRS and CDR2 YFSETQ. Trimming cost V 4 bases and J 2 bases; bases outside gene matches: 10. This CDR3 is 17 amino acids long. CDR3 sequence: CASSRSGQGTTGNTIYF. In DNA form, the CDR3 reads TGCGCCAGCAGCAGGTCGGGACAGGGAACCACTGGAAACACCATATATTTT.

The rearrangement links TRBV6-5 to TRBJ1-1, with D unclear. Looked up from germline, CDR1 is MNHEY and CDR2 is SVGAGI. CDR3 length: 15 residues. V was pared by 0 bases and J by 0 bases, with 8 bases between. The CDR3 loop reads CASSYSNRMNTEAFF. The CDR3 DNA is TGTGCCAGCAGTTACTCGAACAGAATGAACACTGAAGCTTTCTTT.

The chain couples TRBV7-2 to TRBJ2-1; TRBD2 is a possible D gene (5 bases). The germline V gene has CDR1 SGHTA and CDR2 FQGNSA. Trimming took off 0 bases at V and 5 bases at J, with 8 bases between the two ends. The CDR3 is 14 residues long. CDR3 DNA sequence: TGTGCCAGCAGCTTAGCAGCCGGGAACAATGAGCAGTTCTTC. Its translation is CASSLAAGNNEQFF.

V and J are TRBV2 and TRBJ1-6; tentative D call: TRBD1 (5 bases). With 7 bases removed from V and 5 bases from J, the gap between germline ends came to 15 bases. Germline loops: CDR1 SNHLY, CDR2 FYNNEI. The CDR3 runs 15 residues. The CDR3 reads CASNPRQTDNSPLHF. CDR3 coding DNA: TGTGCCAGCAACCCCAGACAGACAGATAATTCACCCCTCCACTTT. The complete variable domain, with remaining parts taken from reference TRBV2 and TRBJ1-6, reads EPEVTQTPSHQVTQMGQEVILRCVPISNHLYFYWYRQILGQKVEFLVSFYNNEISEKSEIFDDQFSVERPDGSNFTLKIRSTKLEDSAMYFCASNPRQTDNSPLHFGNGTRLTVT.

About this clone itself: Its ends do not fully match the called genes, so a read error is possible. This rearrangement joins TRBV7-7 to TRBJ2-1, with D possibly matching TRBD2 (6 bases). CDR3 size: 13 residues. Per the germline V gene, CDR1 is SSHAT and CDR2 is FNYEAQ (reference sequence). The CDR3 DNA follows: TGTGCTAGCAGCTTAGCGGAGTCGGATGAGCAGTTCTTC. This codes for CASSLAESDEQFF.

The genes are TRBV5-1 and TRBJ2-6; D is ambiguous. V was clipped by 0 bases and J by 0 bases, with 13 bases between them. There are 18 residues in the CDR3. Germline CDR1 SGHRS, CDR2 YFSETQ. As DNA, the CDR3 is TGCGCCAGCAGCTTGGCCGATCAGTTGATCTCTGGGGCCAACGTCCTGACTTTC. Amino acids: CASSLADQLISGANVLTF.

The V gene is TRBV19, the J gene TRBJ1-5, with D possibly being TRBD1 (6 bases). The CDR3 is 14 amino acids. Germline-derived CDR1 and CDR2 are LNHDA and SQIVND (reference sequence). Trimming took 4 bases from V and 2 from J, leaving 9 bases between them. Here the CDR3 reads CASSKQGGNQPQHF. Written as DNA, the CDR3 is TGTGCCAGTAGTAAACAGGGAGGCAATCAGCCCCAGCATTTT.

The CDR3 sequence: CASSFGGHSEKLFF. CDR3 in DNA: TGTGCCAGCAGCTTCGGAGGGCACAGTGAAAAACTGTTTTTT. This chain joins TRBV7-2 and TRBJ1-4; D gene ambiguous. V lost 3 bases to trimming and J lost 7 bases, with 12 bases between them. The CDR3 runs to 14 residues. Germline V gives CDR1 SGHTA, CDR2 FQGNSA.

The V call is TRBV7-9, the J call TRBJ1-6; TRBD1 aligns across 7 bases. The germline V gene encodes CDR1 SEHNR and CDR2 FQNEAQ (reference sequence). V lost 5 bases, J lost 13 bases, and 2 bases stayed unmatched. This CDR3 spans 11 amino acids. CDR3 in amino acids: CASSTQGPLHF. CDR3 DNA sequence: TGTGCCAGCAGCACACAGGGGCCCCTCCACTTT. Drawing the rest from reference TRBV7-9 and TRBJ1-6, the complete variable domain is DTGVSQNPRHKITKRGQNVTFRCDPISEHNRLYWYRQTLGQGPEFLTYFQNEAQLEKSRLLSDRFSAERPKGSFSTLEIQRTEQGDSAMYLCASSTQGPLHFGNGTRLTVT.

The chain recombines TRBV7-3 with TRBJ2-1; 9 bases fit TRBD1. Germline V gives CDR1 SGHTA, CDR2 FQGTGA. V shed 3 bases, J shed 8 bases, and the junction held 8 bases outside the gene matches. CDR3 length: 15 amino acids. Written as DNA, the CDR3 is TGTGCCAGCAGCTTGGGACAGGGTAGGGGCGATGAGCAGTTCTTC. This codes for CASSLGQGRGDEQFF.

V and J are TRBV5-6 and TRBJ1-2; TRBD1 matches at 10 bases. This CDR3 is built from 15 residues. Trimming took 0 bases from V and 6 from J; bases not matched to a gene: 5. CDR1 is SGHDT and CDR2 is YYEEEE in the germline V gene. CDR3 sequence (DNA): TGTGCCAGCAGCTTGGTGGGACAGGGGAGACATGGCTACACCTTC. It yields the protein CASSLVGQGRHGYTF.

V is TRBV19 and J is TRBJ2-7, with 11 bases identical to TRBD2. The length of the CDR3 is 14 residues. V gave up 5 bases and J gave up 2 bases; unmatched junction bases: 2. The germline CDR1 and CDR2 sequences are LNHDA and SQIVND (reference sequence). The CDR3 loop reads CASSGTSGTYEQYF. DNA for the CDR3: TGTGCCAGTAGTGGGACTAGCGGCACCTACGAGCAGTACTTC.

The chain has TRBV27 and TRBJ1-4; TRBD1 might be the D (6 bases). V was pared by 6 bases and J by 8 bases, with 22 bases between. This CDR3 is 16 amino acids long. Per the germline V gene, CDR1 is MNHEY and CDR2 is SMNVEV (reference sequence). The CDR3 DNA reads TGTGCCAGCAGGCCTAGGGGGACGGTCCAAGGCGAAAAACTGTTTTTT. This translates into CASRPRGTVQGEKLFF. The whole variable domain, filled in from reference TRBV27 and TRBJ1-4, reads EAQVTQNPRYLITVTGKKLTVTCSQNMNHEYMSWYRQDPGLGLRQIYYSMNVEVTDKGDVPEGYKVSRKEKRNFPLILESPSPNQTSLYFCASRPRGTVQGEKLFFGSGTQLSVL.

The V gene is TRBV7-9, the J gene TRBJ2-6; a weak D match, TRBD1 (6 bases). This CDR3 contains 18 residues. The V end lost 5 bases, the J end lost 0 bases, and 17 bases lay between the germline ends. Germline CDR1 is SEHNR and CDR2 is FQNEAQ (reference sequence). In DNA, the CDR3 is TGTGCCAGCAGCCCCCTATGGGGGCAGAACTCTGGGGCCAACGTCCTGACTTTC. Protein sequence: CASSPLWGQNSGANVLTF.

CDR3 sequence: CASSRGTTSKYEQYF. The CDR3 DNA sequence: TGTGCCAGCAGTCGGGGGACTACAAGTAAATACGAGCAGTACTTC. This chain connects TRBV28 to TRBJ2-7; 7 positions agree with TRBD2. Germline V gene lookup returns CDR1 MDHEN and CDR2 SYDVKM. The ends lost 5 bases at V and 4 bases at J; junction bases unmatched: 11. The CDR3 runs 15 residues.

V gene TRBV11-3 combines with J gene TRBJ1-2, with D maybe TRBD1 (6 bases). Trimming took off 5 bases at V and 4 bases at J, with 11 bases between the two ends. The CDR3 contains 13 residues. Germline-derived CDR1 and CDR2 are SGHNT and YENEEA. Written as DNA, the CDR3 is TGTGCCAGCAGCCTAATAGGGGGCTATGGCTACACCTTC. This translates into CASSLIGGYGYTF.

This rearrangement joins TRBV6-6 to TRBJ1-1; unclear D gene. Deletions cut 6 bases from V and 0 bases from J, with 11 bases between. Germline lookup yields CDR1 MNHNY and CDR2 SVGAGI (reference sequence). The CDR3 sequence is 14 residues long. CDR3 sequence: CASRPTSMNTEAFF. In DNA form, the CDR3 reads TGTGCCAGCAGGCCGACTAGTATGAACACTGAAGCTTTCTTT.

The chain carries TRBV11-2 and TRBJ1-3; TRBD1 is a possible D gene (6 bases). V was cut by 5 bases and J by 1 base, with 9 bases left in between. Germline assignment: CDR1 SGHAT and CDR2 FQNNGV. The CDR3 spans 14 residues. The CDR3 nucleotides read TGTGCCAGCAGCCGGGACAATTCTGGAAACACCATATATTTT. Translated: CASSRDNSGNTIYF.